This entry concerns a single TCR beta chain. This clone's antigen is unknown. No qualities accompany the bases; no much larger clone lies one base away. This entry belongs to a study of T cell clones after liver transplantation (dated 2019 in TCRdb). Regarding the study in general: Samples were obtained from ITN030ST, a randomized trial in which withdrawal of immunosuppression was attempted within 2 years of liver transplantation. Donor-reactive T cell clones were identified using TCRbeta sequencing after a pre-transplant mixed lymphocyte reaction and were then followed in post-transplant blood. Third party-reactive TCRbeta sequences from pre-transplant MLRs were also identified as an antigen-independent comparator for donor-reactive sequences. Of the eight recipients, three were HCV-positive, while the remaining recipients had been transplanted for non-autoimmune, non-viral indications. Until randomization at 12-24 months post-transplant, subjects were given standard immunosuppression, with no induction therapy. Tolerance was defined as complete immunosuppression withdrawal for at least one year with no rise in liver enzymes beyond twice the upper limit of normal. Blood samples were taken pre-transplant, pre-randomization before withdrawal, and post-randomization after full withdrawal or failed withdrawal. The studied cohort comprised 8 liver transplant recipients, 3 classified as tolerant and 5 as non-tolerant. Summary of the overall study and its limitations: In a couple of subjects, low numbers of available donor cells limited the measurable donor-reactive repertoire. Circulating donor-reactive CD4 TCRbeta sequences fell significantly post-transplant in most of the 8 subjects, irrespective of tolerance or HCV status. The conclusions were preliminary, being limited by small, heterogeneous patient numbers and by non-standardized post-transplant time points. Since no allograft tissue specimens were available, donor-reactive T cells may have migrated into the graft instead of being deleted. The decline in donor-reactive sequences exceeded the decline in third party-reactive sequences, suggesting partial antigen-specific deletion that was unrelated to withdrawal success. Once repertoire turnover was taken into account, donor-reactive detection showed a significant reduction for CD4 in 7 of 8 subjects and for CD8 in 8 of 8.

The sample's time point, from its label and the paper: pre-transplant. Unstimulated PBMCs, after thawing, were stained for CD3, CD4 and CD8 and then FACS-sorted into CD3+CD4+ and CD3+CD8+ populations. Each of the 8 studied subjects was randomized to immunosuppression withdrawal. The Qiagen DNeasy Blood and Tissue Kit was used for genomic DNA isolation. High-throughput TCRbeta CDR3 sequencing of frozen genomic DNA was performed by immunoSEQ, with PCR amplification, mapping, bias correction and internal controls included. In the paper's pipeline: Only productive rearrangements were retained, and each unique TCRbeta sequence was defined by its CDR3 nucleotide sequence together with its V and J gene. For a sequence to be called donor-reactive, it needed a frequency of at least 0.01% and at least 5-fold expansion in CFSE-low cells compared with unstimulated pre-transplant cells. To ensure at least 90% detection power, minimum frequency thresholds were set for each subject based on that subject's lowest-template unstimulated sample. Jensen-Shannon divergence between the top 1000 TCRbeta sequences after and before transplant was used to measure repertoire turnover. Changes in detection of donor-reactive sequences were assessed with two-sided Fisher's exact tests. TCRdb carries this immuneACCESS record with in-frame sequences only. Its versions omit some clonotypes, under half of them owing to an unresolved V gene in the studies checked, with the rest unexplained. D and trimming were read from the DNA, whereas the V and J calls and clone size are those reported in that table. The sample table shows about 6,100 clones, and over 75% are seen once. The top ten clones comprise just over 35% of the sample.

Sequenced here: CD8+ T cells from blood, sampled before liver transplant. The receptor comes from a human donor who received a liver transplant.

The DNA is as follows: TGTGCCAGCAGCTGGGACCGCAACTCCTACGAGCAGTACTTC. Its protein product is CASSWDRNSYEQYF. Recombination joined TRBV5-6 with TRBJ2-7, with the D call perhaps TRBD1 or TRBD2, each one matching 5 bases. The germline V gene gives CDR1 as SGHDT and CDR2 as YYEEEE. Relative to germline, V is 3 bases shorter and J is 0 bases shorter, with 10 bases between their ends. The CDR3 contains 14 residues, cysteine and phenylalanine counted. CDR3 DNA only is kept here, 42 bases in frame from base 1.